These 30 T cell receptor beta chains were sequenced from one sample in a study of T cells in Graves' hyperthyroidism and ophthalmopathy. Amplified TCR beta CDR3 regions derived from RNA transcripts. The HTBI set primed first-round TCR CDR3 RT-PCR. In TCRdb, the multiplex PCR reads were re-called with MiXCR into one record per CDR3 protein. The sample shows 250,000 or so distinct CDR3 sequences, around 15% of them seen only once. The sequencing input was blood. The receptors originated from a woman between 45 and 65 years old with Graves' hyperthyroidism that later progressed to Graves' ophthalmopathy.

This clonotype was found many times. The genes are TRBV7-6 and TRBJ2-7, with D unresolved. The CDR3 is 13 residues long. The ends were cut back, 3 bases at V and 3 bases at J, with 9 bases in the middle. In germline, CDR1 is SGHVS, CDR2 FNYEAQ. The CDR3 DNA is TGTGCCAGCAGCTTCCTCGGAGACTACGAGCAGTACTTC. Translation gives CASSFLGDYEQYF. Full variable domain (missing parts from reference TRBV7-6 and TRBJ2-7): GAGVSQSPRYKVTKRGQDVALRCDPISGHVSLYWYRQALGQGPEFLTYFNYEAQQDKSGLPNDRFSAERPEGSISTLTIQRTEQRDSAMYRCASSFLGDYEQYFGPGTRLTVT.

As to this clonotype: A clone one base away is much larger, so this may be a read error. The chain links TRBV12-3 or TRBV12-4 to TRBJ1-6, with 9 bases identical to TRBD1. With V trimmed by 4 bases and J by 8 bases, 9 bases remained unmatched. The CDR3 is 16 amino acids. CDR3 loop: CASSSRDREIDSPLHF. The CDR3, as DNA: TGTGCCAGCAGTTCCCGGGACAGGGAAATTGATTCACCCCTCCACTTT.

This clonotype showed up just a few times. V is TRBV5-1 and J is TRBJ2-3; 10 positions match TRBD1. J gave up 10 bases and V 5 bases, and 13 bases lay outside the gene matches. This CDR3 comprises 15 residues. The germline V gene encodes CDR1 SGHRS and CDR2 YFSETQ. The DNA for the CDR3 is TGCGCCAGCAGGCCCCCGGGACAGGGGTTCAATGCGCAGTATTTT. Translating gives CASRPPGQGFNAQYF.

At least ten counts were recorded for this clonotype. The V call is TRBV24-1, the J call TRBJ2-1, with 8 positions matching TRBD1. The CDR3 extends over 16 amino acids. CDR1 is KGHDR, CDR2 SFDVKD, per germline. J was trimmed by 0 bases and V by 2 bases; bases with no gene match: 2. The CDR3 is CATSDWGTGSYNEQFF. CDR3 DNA sequence: TGTGCCACCAGTGATTGGGGGACAGGCTCCTACAATGAGCAGTTCTTC.

This clonotype has only a few counts. The chain carries TRBV28 and TRBJ1-3; 7 bases match TRBD1. Germline V gene data show CDR1 as MDHEN and CDR2 as SYDVKM. The CDR3 runs 16 residues. After removal of 5 bases from V and 0 bases from J, the junction contained 7 bases not matched to a gene. The CDR3 region has the DNA TGTGCCAGCAGTCTAGGACAGGCCAGCTCTGGAAACACCATATATTTT. This encodes CASSLGQASSGNTIYF.

J is TRBJ2-7 and V is TRBV6-1; perhaps TRBD1 as D (5 bases). CDR1 and CDR2 from the germline V gene are MNHNS and SASEGT. This CDR3 region has 11 residues. V lost 8 bases and J 4 bases, leaving 9 bases between the germline ends. CDR3 DNA sequence: TGTGCCAGCGGAAACAGGTACGAGCAGTACTTC. This encodes CASGNRYEQYF.

In this sample, this clonotype turned up many times. This chain links TRBV28 with TRBJ2-7; D not certain. The CDR3 consists of 13 residues. Germline V gene data show CDR1 as MDHEN and CDR2 as SYDVKM. V lost 2 bases to trimming and J lost 1 base, with 6 bases between them. CDR3 nucleotide sequence: TGTGCCAGCAGTTTACTGCCGTCCTACGAGCAGTACTTC. It codes for CASSLLPSYEQYF.

This clonotype was counted many times. The chain joins TRBV2 to TRBJ2-7, with a tentative D call TRBD2 (5 bases). The CDR3 length is 15 residues. Germline CDR1 is SNHLY and CDR2 is FYNNEI. Deletions cut 2 bases from V and 4 bases from J, with 15 bases between. The CDR3 is CASSEIGLAKYEQYF. The CDR3 coding sequence is TGTGCCAGCAGTGAAATCGGGCTAGCCAAGTACGAGCAGTACTTC.

This clonotype was counted ten times or more. The V gene is TRBV18, the J gene TRBJ2-1, with 7 positions matching TRBD2. This CDR3 is built from 17 residues. The V segment lost 2 bases and the J segment 8 bases; nucleotides outside the gene matches: 15. Per the germline V gene, CDR1 is KGHSH and CDR2 is LQKENI. The CDR3 sequence is CASSPISVLADRDEQFF. The CDR3 nucleotides read TGTGCCAGCTCACCAATCTCGGTCCTAGCGGATAGGGATGAGCAGTTCTTC. Full variable domain (missing parts from reference TRBV18 and TRBJ2-1): NAGVMQNPRHLVRRRGQEARLRCSPMKGHSHVYWYRQLPEEGLKFMVYLQKENIIDESGMPKERFSAEFPKEGPSILRIQQVVRGDSAAYFCASSPISVLADRDEQFFGPGTRLTVL.

This chain joins TRBV7-9 and TRBJ2-5; TRBD1 matches at 9 bases. Germline-derived CDR1 and CDR2 are SEHNR and FQNEAQ (reference sequence). The J segment lost 3 bases and the V segment lost 6 bases, leaving 11 bases of the junction unmatched. This CDR3 spans 16 amino acids. The CDR3 loop reads CASSSGRRTGEETQYF. The CDR3, as DNA: TGTGCCAGCAGTTCGGGCCGCAGGACAGGGGAAGAGACCCAGTACTTC.

In this sample, this clonotype turned up many times. This chain joins TRBV20-1 and TRBJ1-5; D not certain. The ends were cut back, 4 bases at V and 6 bases at J, with 13 bases in the middle. The CDR3 length is 13 residues. CDR1 and CDR2 (germline): DFQATT, SNEGSKA (reference sequence). The CDR3 DNA reads TGCAGTGCTACTACCCGGCGTGTTCAGCCCCAGCATTTT. The encoded protein is CSATTRRVQPQHF.

This clonotype was picked up many times. The rearrangement joins TRBV15 to TRBJ1-2; no clear D. With 3 bases removed from V and 7 bases from J, the gap between germline ends came to 9 bases. The germline V gene encodes CDR1 LNHNV and CDR2 YYDKDF (reference sequence). The length of the CDR3 is 12 residues. CDR3 sequence (DNA): TGTGCCACCAGCAGGGAATTTGGTGGCTACACCTTC. Its translation: CATSREFGGYTF. The complete variable domain, with remaining parts taken from reference TRBV15 and TRBJ1-2, reads DAMVIQNPRYQVTQFGKPVTLSCSQTLNHNVMYWYQQKSSQAPKLLFHYYDKDFNNEADTPDNFQSRRPNTSFCFLDIRSPGLGDTAMYLCATSREFGGYTFGSGTRLTVV.

The V gene is TRBV24-1, the J gene TRBJ1-2; D remains unclear. This CDR3 is built from 12 residues. Trimming left V 2 bases short and J 6 bases short, with 6 bases between. Germline loops: CDR1 KGHDR, CDR2 SFDVKD. The DNA of the CDR3 is TGTGCCACCAGTGATTGGGTAAATGGCTACACCTTC. This codes for CATSDWVNGYTF.

The rearrangement joins TRBV28 to TRBJ1-6, with 8 positions matching TRBD1. With 6 bases clipped from V and 8 bases from J, the junction kept 12 bases outside the gene matches. CDR1 is MDHEN and CDR2 is SYDVKM in the germline V gene. CDR3 size: 16 residues. In nucleotides, the CDR3 is TGTGCCAGCAGCCTGTCTAGGGACAGGAGAGATTCACCCCTCCACTTT. This translates into CASSLSRDRRDSPLHF. Combining the CDR3 with reference TRBV28 and TRBJ1-6 gives the whole variable domain DVKVTQSSRYLVKRTGEKVFLECVQDMDHENMFWYRQDPGLGLRLIYFSYDVKMKEKGDIPEGYSVSREKKERFSLILESASTNQTSMYLCASSLSRDRRDSPLHFGNGTRLTVT.

The sample holds many counts of this clonotype. The chain combines TRBV20-1 with TRBJ2-7; TRBD1 is a possible D gene (6 bases). Trimming left V 0 bases short and J 3 bases short, with 24 bases between. The germline CDR1 and CDR2 sequences are DFQATT and SNEGSKA (reference sequence). This CDR3 spans 18 amino acids. CDR3 nucleotides: TGCAGTGCTAGAGATTTCCGGATGATGACGGGACACCTCTACGAGCAGTACTTC. Translation gives CSARDFRMMTGHLYEQYF.

This clonotype was seen at least ten times. J is TRBJ1-1 and V is TRBV7-9, with D possibly being TRBD1 (5 bases). The germline gives CDR1 SEHNR, CDR2 FQNEAQ (reference sequence). Trimming pared 5 bases from V and 5 bases from J, leaving 12 bases between. CDR3 length equals 13 residues. CDR3 in DNA: TGTGCCAGCAGCGAGGCAGGGAGGACTGAAGCTTTCTTT. Translated: CASSEAGRTEAFF.

This rearrangement joins TRBV5-4 to TRBJ2-1; D is uncertain. The CDR3 runs to 13 residues. V was trimmed by 3 bases and J by 4 bases, leaving 8 bases between them. Germline CDR1 SGHNT, CDR2 YYREEE (reference sequence). The DNA for the CDR3 is TGTGCCAGCAGCTGGGTAGGATACAATGAGCAGTTCTTC. Translated: CASSWVGYNEQFF.

The rearrangement joins TRBV20-1 to TRBJ2-3; 10 bases are shared with TRBD2. CDR3 length: 16 amino acids. Germline V gives CDR1 DFQATT, CDR2 SNEGSKA (reference sequence). The V segment lost 3 bases and the J segment 5 bases; nucleotides outside the gene matches: 11. CDR3 sequence reads: CSASPLGAGGQDTQYF. CDR3 in DNA: TGCAGTGCTAGCCCTCTAGGAGCGGGAGGGCAAGATACGCAGTATTTT.

This clonotype was picked up many times. The chain couples TRBV2 to TRBJ2-3; TRBD1 is a possible D gene (6 bases). V lost 8 bases and J lost 0, with 12 bases in between. The germline CDR1 and CDR2 sequences are SNHLY and FYNNEI. The CDR3 sequence is 14 residues long. CDR3 residues: CASQGIASTDTQYF. CDR3 DNA: TGTGCCAGCCAGGGGATAGCTAGCACAGATACGCAGTATTTT.

This clonotype appeared many times. V and J are TRBV20-1 and TRBJ2-1, with D uncertain. The CDR3 is made up of 16 amino acids. CDR1 and CDR2 from the germline V gene are DFQATT and SNEGSKA (reference sequence). V gave up 0 bases and J gave up 0 bases, with 12 bases separating them. In DNA form, the CDR3 reads TGCAGTGCTAGAGATCGGCACGGCAGCTCCTACAATGAGCAGTTCTTC. It codes for CSARDRHGSSYNEQFF.

The chain links TRBV14 to TRBJ2-1; 12 bases match TRBD1. V shed 3 bases and J 2 bases; nucleotides not matched to a gene: 11. CDR3 length: 19 amino acids. Germline CDR1 reads SGHDN; CDR2 reads FVKESK. This CDR3 is CASSHAPGQGARTYNEQFF. In DNA form, the CDR3 reads TGTGCCAGCAGCCACGCTCCGGGACAGGGGGCGCGAACCTACAATGAGCAGTTCTTC.

The sample holds many counts of this clonotype. The chain recombines TRBV15 with TRBJ2-3; the match to TRBD2 covers 9 bases. Germline CDR1 LNHNV, CDR2 YYDKDF (reference sequence). The CDR3 has 16 amino acids. The V gene end was trimmed by 2 bases and the J gene end by 0 bases; junction bases not matched to a gene: 3. The CDR3 region is CATSRLAGLSTDTQYF. DNA of the CDR3: TGTGCCACCAGCAGACTAGCGGGACTAAGCACAGATACGCAGTATTTT.

This clonotype has at least ten counts. The genes are TRBV7-3 and TRBJ2-1, with TRBD2 as a possible D gene (5 bases). V was pared by 6 bases and J by 9 bases, with 15 bases between. CDR3 size: 13 residues. The germline V gene has CDR1 SGHTA and CDR2 FQGTGA. The CDR3 protein is CASSPVEAGEQFF. CDR3 bases: TGTGCCAGCAGTCCCGTGGAGGCCGGTGAGCAGTTCTTC. The full variable domain, completed using reference TRBV7-3 and TRBJ2-1, is GAGVSQTPSNKVTEKGKYVELRCDPISGHTALYWYRQSLGQGPEFLIYFQGTGAADDSGLPNDRFFAVRPEGSVSTLKIQRTERGDSAVYLCASSPVEAGEQFFGPGTRLTVL.

The sample holds many counts of this clonotype. This chain uses TRBV2 with TRBJ1-6, with D possibly TRBD1 on 6 matching bases. CDR3 length: 16 amino acids. V lost 6 bases and J 10 bases, leaving 22 bases between the germline ends. The germline V gene encodes CDR1 SNHLY and CDR2 FYNNEI. CDR3 amino acids: CASRTSGLPGGSPLHF. The CDR3, as DNA: TGTGCCAGCAGGACATCGGGACTCCCGGGGGGCTCACCCCTCCACTTT.

V is TRBV29-1 and J is TRBJ1-2; 11 nucleotides match TRBD1. Germline trimming cut 7 bases from V and 6 bases from J; bases unmatched to any gene: 4. The CDR3 contains 12 residues. Germline values: CDR1 SQVTM, CDR2 ANQGSEA. The CDR3 protein is CSDLGQGDGYTF. The CDR3 region has the DNA TGCAGCGACCTGGGACAGGGGGATGGCTACACCTTC.

The sample holds many counts of this clonotype. The V gene is TRBV7-9, the J gene TRBJ2-7; D possibly corresponds to TRBD1 (6 bases). V was trimmed by 2 bases and J by 6 bases, leaving 14 bases between them. The CDR3 covers 14 residues. CDR1 is SEHNR, CDR2 FQNEAQ, per germline (reference sequence). The CDR3 DNA follows: TGTGCCAGCAGCTTACCAGGGGCCCTCTCCGAGCAGTACTTC. The encoded protein is CASSLPGALSEQYF.

This clonotype was recorded at least ten times. CDR3 region: CASSKDRAQETQYF. The CDR3 nucleotides are TGTGCCAGCAGTAAGGACAGGGCACAAGAGACCCAGTACTTC. This chain joins TRBV7-2 and TRBJ2-5; TRBD1 matches 8 bases. Germline lookup yields CDR1 SGHTA and CDR2 FQGNSA. There are 14 residues in the CDR3. Unmatched junction bases numbered 5, after V lost 6 bases and J lost 2 bases.

This clonotype was seen many times. V is TRBV3-1 and J is TRBJ2-1, with D perhaps matching TRBD1 (5 bases). CDR3 length: 13 amino acids. CDR1 and CDR2 from the germline V gene are LGHDT and YNNKEL (reference sequence). V was pared by 0 bases and J by 11 bases, with 11 bases between. The CDR3 region has the DNA TGTGCCAGCAGCCAAGAGCTGACAGAGAAGCAGTTCTTC. Its protein product is CASSQELTEKQFF.

The J gene is TRBJ1-3, the V gene TRBV2, with a tentative D call TRBD1 (6 bases). Trimming took off 6 bases at V and 0 bases at J, with 27 bases between the two ends. CDR1 and CDR2 (germline): SNHLY, FYNNEI. The CDR3 is made up of 20 amino acids. This CDR3 is CASRGGGPPGHLRSGNTIYF. DNA for the CDR3: TGTGCCAGCAGGGGGGGGGGTCCGCCGGGACACCTACGCTCTGGAAACACCATATATTTT.

This clonotype occurred many times. This chain uses TRBV6-1 with TRBJ2-5; TRBD2 matches 8 bases. V lost 4 bases, J lost 1 base, and 2 bases stayed unmatched. Germline V gives CDR1 MNHNS, CDR2 SASEGT. The CDR3 is 14 residues long. This CDR3 reads CASSVTSGQETQYF. The CDR3 DNA reads as TGTGCCAGCAGTGTAACTAGCGGCCAAGAGACCCAGTACTTC.